The present entry profiles one TCR beta chain with its context. No cognate antigen has been identified for it. The input lacks base qualities; no much larger clone sits a single base away. The data were obtained in a study of multiple sclerosis patients with progressive multifocal leukoencephalopathy (dated by TCRdb to about 2019). Background for the entire study: Peripheral T and B cells were examined in MS patients who went on to develop PML (4 under natalizumab, 1 after alemtuzumab) as well as in treated patients who did not. The study aimed to detect JC virus-specific or public T-cell expansions arising at the time of PML onset. Two natalizumab-treated patients who later developed PML were followed longitudinally from before therapy through 6 and 12 months to PML onset. What the research found in general, with its limitations: The analysis covered only peripheral blood, although cerebrospinal fluid or brain lymphocytes might be more informative for natalizumab-associated PML. No common TRBV or TRBJ gene usage or preferential TRBV-TRBJ pairings were detected when PML developed. Given the small, descriptive cohort, it remained unclear whether the study findings reflect JC virus infection or general immunocompromise. Most PML patients had lower normalized Shannon entropy, suggesting less diverse TRB repertoires, while values in the natalizumab-treated controls sat near 1. Although TRB clones above 0.5% frequency turned up only in PML patients, the clones expanded at PML onset were already present before and during natalizumab therapy.

The cysteine opens and the phenylalanine closes a CDR3 of 15 amino acids. Only CDR3 DNA is held: 45 bases, read in frame from base 1. V is reduced by 5 bases and J by 3 bases, leaving a spacing of 12 bases between them. Taken from the germline V gene (reference sequence), the CDR1 and CDR2 loops are SGHKS and YYEKEE. Amplification of TRB CDR3 regions from genomic DNA was performed at survey-level depth using the immunoSEQ two-step multiplex PCR. To estimate template counts and remove amplification bias, each PCR was spiked with synthetic inline TR CDR3 controls covering all V-J pairings. Reads were processed so that amplification and sequencing bias were reduced, and quantification was performed against synthetic TR CDR3 analogs. As for how the authors treated the data: In ImmunoSEQ Analyzer, raw data were processed so that out-of-frame sequences and CDR3s with stop codons were removed, with gene names following IMGT nomenclature. Repertoire diversity was summarized as normalized Shannon entropy, defined as 1 minus Pielou's evenness. TRB sequences were considered identical only when V gene, J gene and CDR3 were shared. Public PML clonotypes were CDR3s shared by two or more PML-onset samples but absent earlier, in controls, and in public databases. Positional CDR3 amino acid composition was analyzed in Skylign with the observed count method. Drawn from immuneACCESS, this table holds only the in-frame rearrangements with V and J called that TCRdb kept. Clones are partly lost; checked studies trace under half to an unresolved V gene and leave the rest unexplained. The V and J calls and the clone size are those of that table, but D and trimming were determined from the DNA. In this sample the table shows roughly 32,000 clones, 80% to 90% of which occur a single time. The ten largest clones represent about 6% of the sample.

Explained via the paper, the time point label denotes: time of PML onset. The sample's treatment or condition label is to be understood as: on natalizumab therapy at sampling. PML diagnosis was based on clinical and MRI findings and was confirmed by detection of JC virus DNA in cerebrospinal fluid. In the natalizumab-treated patients, PML was found to develop after between 16 and 56 months of natalizumab therapy. All listed patients had previously received interferon beta, and all PML patients were female. T3 blood samples were collected at the time of PML onset. Ficoll-Hypaque density gradient centrifugation was used to isolate peripheral blood mononuclear cells.

The chain is made from TRBV5-5 and TRBJ2-6; the D gene is possibly TRBD1 or TRBD2, each agreeing over 5 bases. The receptor's source is a woman between 40 and 50 years old with progressive multifocal leukoencephalopathy. The sequenced sample was PBMCs, obtained from a patient treated with natalizumab. The encoded CDR3 is CASRAPGSGANVLTF. The bases read TGTGCCAGCAGGGCCCCAGGGAGTGGGGCCAACGTCCTGACTTTC.